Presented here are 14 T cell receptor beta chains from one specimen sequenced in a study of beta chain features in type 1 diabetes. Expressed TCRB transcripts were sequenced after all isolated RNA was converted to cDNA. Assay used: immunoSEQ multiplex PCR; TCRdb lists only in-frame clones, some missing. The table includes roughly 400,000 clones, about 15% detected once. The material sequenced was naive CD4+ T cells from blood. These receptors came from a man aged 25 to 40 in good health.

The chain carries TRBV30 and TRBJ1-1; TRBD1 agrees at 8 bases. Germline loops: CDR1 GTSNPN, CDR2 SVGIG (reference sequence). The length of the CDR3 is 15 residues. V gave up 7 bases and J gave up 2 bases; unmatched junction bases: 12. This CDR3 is CAYLRDRGPNTEAFF. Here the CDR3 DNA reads TGTGCCTACCTCAGAGACAGGGGCCCAAACACTGAAGCTTTCTTT.

In nucleotides, the CDR3 is TGTGCCATCAGTGAGTCTCTGAACAACGGAGCGCAGTATTTT. Translating it yields CAISESLNNGAQYF. The chain links TRBV10-3 to TRBJ2-3; D remains ambiguous. CDR1 is ENHRY and CDR2 is SYGVKD in the germline V gene. CDR3 size: 14 residues. The ends were cut back, 0 bases at V and 10 bases at J, with 14 bases in the middle.

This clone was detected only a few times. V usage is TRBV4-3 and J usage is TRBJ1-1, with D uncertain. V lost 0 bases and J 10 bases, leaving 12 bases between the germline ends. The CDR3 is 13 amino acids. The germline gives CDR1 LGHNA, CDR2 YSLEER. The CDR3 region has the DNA TGCGCCAGCAGCCAAGATCACGGGCTGGGAGCTTTCTTT. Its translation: CASSQDHGLGAFF.

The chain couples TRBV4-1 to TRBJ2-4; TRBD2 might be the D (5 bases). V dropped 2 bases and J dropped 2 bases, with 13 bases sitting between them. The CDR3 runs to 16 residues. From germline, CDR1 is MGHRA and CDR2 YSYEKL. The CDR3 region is CASSQPYRGSKNIQYF. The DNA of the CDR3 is TGCGCCAGCAGCCAACCGTACAGAGGGTCCAAAAACATTCAGTACTTC.

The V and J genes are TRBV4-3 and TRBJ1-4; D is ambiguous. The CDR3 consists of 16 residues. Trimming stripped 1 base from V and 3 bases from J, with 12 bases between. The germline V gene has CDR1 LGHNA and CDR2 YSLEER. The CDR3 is CASSQAEGGANEKLFF. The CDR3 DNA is TGCGCCAGCAGCCAAGCCGAAGGTGGGGCTAATGAAAAACTGTTTTTT.

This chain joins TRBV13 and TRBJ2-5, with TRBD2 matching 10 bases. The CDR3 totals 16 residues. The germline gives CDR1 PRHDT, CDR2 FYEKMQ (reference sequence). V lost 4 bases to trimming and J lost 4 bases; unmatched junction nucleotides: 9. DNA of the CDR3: TGTGCCAGCAGCTACCTGGCTAGCGGGAGTATAGAGACCCAGTACTTC. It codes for CASSYLASGSIETQYF.

Here the CDR3 DNA reads TGTGCCAGCAGCCAAGATTTCGGGGGTAATGAAAAACTGTTTTTT. Its translation is CASSQDFGGNEKLFF. The genes are TRBV4-2 and TRBJ1-4, with D possibly being TRBD1 (5 bases). This CDR3 region has 15 residues. Trimming took off 0 bases at V and 4 bases at J, with 9 bases between the two ends. The germline gives CDR1 LGHNA, CDR2 YNFKEQ.

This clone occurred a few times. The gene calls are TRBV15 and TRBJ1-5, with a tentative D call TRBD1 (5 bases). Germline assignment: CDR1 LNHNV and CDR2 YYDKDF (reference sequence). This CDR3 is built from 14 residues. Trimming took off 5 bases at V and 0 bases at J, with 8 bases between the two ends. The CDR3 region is CATSDSYSNQPQHF. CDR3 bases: TGTGCCACCAGCGACAGCTATAGCAATCAGCCCCAGCATTTT.

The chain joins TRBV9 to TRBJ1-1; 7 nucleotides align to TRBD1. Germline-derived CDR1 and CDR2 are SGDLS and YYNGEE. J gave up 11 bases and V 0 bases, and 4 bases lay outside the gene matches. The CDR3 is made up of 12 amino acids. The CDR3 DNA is TGTGCCAGCAGCGTAGAAACAGGGGCTGCTTTCTTT. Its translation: CASSVETGAAFF.

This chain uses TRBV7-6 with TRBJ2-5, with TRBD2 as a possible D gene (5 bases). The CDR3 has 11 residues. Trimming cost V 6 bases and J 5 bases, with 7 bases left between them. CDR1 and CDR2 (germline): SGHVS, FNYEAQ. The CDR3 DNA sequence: TGTGCCAGCAGTGGCGGGGAGACCCAGTACTTC. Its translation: CASSGGETQYF.

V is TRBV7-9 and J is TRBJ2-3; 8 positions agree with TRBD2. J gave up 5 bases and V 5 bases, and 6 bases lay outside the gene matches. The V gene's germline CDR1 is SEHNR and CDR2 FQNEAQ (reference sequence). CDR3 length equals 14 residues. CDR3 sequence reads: CASSRLALGDTQYF. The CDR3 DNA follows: TGTGCCAGCAGCCGACTAGCGTTGGGAGATACGCAGTATTTT. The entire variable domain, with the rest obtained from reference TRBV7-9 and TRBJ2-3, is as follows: DTGVSQNPRHKITKRGQNVTFRCDPISEHNRLYWYRQTLGQGPEFLTYFQNEAQLEKSRLLSDRFSAERPKGSFSTLEIQRTEQGDSAMYLCASSRLALGDTQYFGPGTRLTVL.

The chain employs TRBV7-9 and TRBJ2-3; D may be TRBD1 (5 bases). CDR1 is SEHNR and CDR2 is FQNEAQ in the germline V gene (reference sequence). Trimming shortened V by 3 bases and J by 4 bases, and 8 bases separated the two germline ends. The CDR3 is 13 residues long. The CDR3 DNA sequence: TGTGCCAGCAGCTTTAGGGGTTCAGATACGCAGTATTTT. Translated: CASSFRGSDTQYF.

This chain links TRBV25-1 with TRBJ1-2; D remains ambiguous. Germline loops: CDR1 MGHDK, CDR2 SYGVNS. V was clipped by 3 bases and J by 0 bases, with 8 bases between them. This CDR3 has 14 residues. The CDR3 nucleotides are TGTGCCAGCAGTGATCCAGGATCTAACTATGGCTACACCTTC. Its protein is CASSDPGSNYGYTF.

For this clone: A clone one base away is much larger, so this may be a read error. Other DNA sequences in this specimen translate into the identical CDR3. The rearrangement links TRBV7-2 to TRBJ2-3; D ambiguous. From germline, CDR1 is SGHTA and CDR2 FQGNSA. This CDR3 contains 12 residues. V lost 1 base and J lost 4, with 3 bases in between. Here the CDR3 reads CASSLVPDTQYF. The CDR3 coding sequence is TGTGCCAGCAGCTTAGTGCCAGATACGCAGTATTTT.